The 24 T cell receptor beta chains reported below all come from one sample, sequenced in a study of cytomegalovirus exposure and HLA in healthy donors. With 60 Vbeta and 13 Jbeta primers, the PCR was carried out. Clones were read by immunoSEQ multiplex PCR, and TCRdb kept only the in-frame ones, dropping some. The repertoire holds some 200,000 clones, with about four fifths as singletons. The sequencing sample was made of PBMCs. Receptors originate from a woman between 45 and 65 years old in good health and CMV-seropositive.

CDR3 coding DNA: TGTGCCAGCATTGTCGGGGGGGCAAACACCGGGGAGCTGTTTTTT. Its protein is CASIVGGANTGELFF. The chain recombines TRBV6-6 with TRBJ2-2, with 8 bases that match TRBD2. The junction had 6 bases not matched to a gene; V was cut back by 7 bases and J by 2 bases. The CDR3 length is 15 residues. Germline CDR1 and CDR2: MNHNY and SVGAGI (reference sequence).

In this sample, this clone turned up a few times. The rearrangement links TRBV2 to TRBJ2-3; D perhaps matches TRBD2 (5 bases). Germline CDR1 and CDR2: SNHLY and FYNNEI. There are 15 residues in the CDR3. V dropped 6 bases and J dropped 0 bases, with 13 bases sitting between them. The DNA of the CDR3 is TGTGCCAGCAGCGCCCACCCGGGGAGCACAGATACGCAGTATTTT. It codes for CASSAHPGSTDTQYF.

This chain connects TRBV5-4 to TRBJ2-3; the D gene is possibly TRBD2 (6 bases). The CDR3 length is 15 residues. V lost 5 bases and J lost 3, with 16 bases in between. CDR1 and CDR2 from the germline V gene are SGHNT and YYREEE (reference sequence). The CDR3 is CASRFRRGETDTQYF. The CDR3 coding sequence is TGTGCCAGCAGATTCCGACGCGGGGAAACAGATACGCAGTATTTT.

The genes are TRBV4-3 and TRBJ2-7; 9 bases fit TRBD1. V was clipped by 1 base and J by 2 bases; unmatched bases: 3. The germline V gene encodes CDR1 LGHNA and CDR2 YSLEER. This CDR3 region has 15 residues. The CDR3 coding sequence is TGCGCCAGCAGCCAAGCCGGGACAGGGACCTACGAGCAGTACTTC. Translating it yields CASSQAGTGTYEQYF.

The chain couples TRBV2 to TRBJ1-6; perhaps TRBD1 as D (5 bases). The CDR3 length is 14 residues. The germline CDR1 and CDR2 sequences are SNHLY and FYNNEI. Trimming removed 8 bases at V and 5 bases at J, with 13 bases between. CDR3 loop: CASGRDLNNSPLHF. CDR3 nucleotide sequence: TGTGCCAGCGGGAGGGACCTTAATAATTCACCCCTCCACTTT.

This chain joins TRBV7-3 and TRBJ1-1; TRBD1 aligns across 8 bases. Germline V gene data show CDR1 as SGHTA and CDR2 as FQGTGA. With 0 bases clipped from V and 1 base from J, the junction kept 1 base outside the gene matches. CDR3 length: 15 residues. The CDR3 here is CASSLTGQGNTEAFF. CDR3 in DNA: TGTGCCAGCAGCTTAACCGGACAGGGGAACACTGAAGCTTTCTTT.

The chain uses TRBV6-6 and TRBJ2-2; D perhaps matches TRBD1 (5 bases). Per germline, CDR1 MNHNY and CDR2 SVGAGI (reference sequence). The CDR3 contains 14 residues. V was trimmed by 10 bases and J by 7 bases, leaving 19 bases between them. The CDR3 protein is CATLKQARGGELFF. DNA for the CDR3: TGTGCCACCCTAAAACAGGCTAGGGGCGGGGAGCTGTTTTTT.

V is TRBV2 and J is TRBJ1-1; D is possibly TRBD1 (5 bases). Germline V gives CDR1 SNHLY, CDR2 FYNNEI. The length of the CDR3 is 14 residues. The germline V and J ends were trimmed by 6 bases and 3 bases, with 14 bases remaining between them. CDR3: CASSRVGQDTEAFF. CDR3 DNA sequence: TGTGCCAGCAGCCGAGTGGGGCAAGACACTGAAGCTTTCTTT.

This sequence joins TRBV30 and TRBJ1-2; the match to TRBD1 covers 12 bases. V trimming: 2 bases; J trimming: 8 bases; junction bases outside the gene matches: 18. The CDR3 is 18 amino acids. Germline V lookup: CDR1 GTSNPN, CDR2 SVGIG (reference sequence). CDR3 region: CAWSPISGQGALRTGYTF. The CDR3 region has the DNA TGTGCCTGGAGTCCGATTTCGGGACAGGGGGCGCTCAGAACGGGCTACACCTTC.

V and J are TRBV11-1 and TRBJ2-7, with D possibly TRBD2 on 5 matching bases. V was cut by 2 bases and J by 2 bases, with 10 bases left in between. The germline gives CDR1 SGHAT, CDR2 FQDESV (reference sequence). This CDR3 has 14 amino acids. The CDR3 DNA reads as TGTGCCAGCAGCTTACTGACGGGAACCTACGAGCAGTACTTC. Translated, it gives CASSLLTGTYEQYF.

V gene TRBV6-6 combines with J gene TRBJ1-5; 7 bases map to TRBD1. Germline CDR1 MNHNY, CDR2 SVGAGI (reference sequence). J lost 0 bases, V lost 5 bases, and 4 bases had no gene match. CDR3 length: 15 amino acids. CDR3 region: CASSTGQISNQPQHF. In nucleotides, the CDR3 is TGTGCCAGCAGTACGGGACAGATTAGCAATCAGCCCCAGCATTTT.

A single count supports this clone. The rearrangement joins TRBV13 to TRBJ1-2; a possible D gene is TRBD1 (5 bases). V lost 2 bases, J lost 4 bases, and 8 bases lay in between. The CDR3 extends over 13 amino acids. Looked up from germline, CDR1 is PRHDT and CDR2 is FYEKMQ (reference sequence). The DNA for the CDR3 is TGTGCCAGCAGCTTATCAGGGATCTATGGCTACACCTTC. Residues: CASSLSGIYGYTF.

This sequence joins TRBV12-5 and TRBJ2-3, with TRBD2 matching over 10 bases. V shed 5 bases, J shed 1 base, and the junction held 6 bases outside the gene matches. The CDR3 runs to 16 residues. Looked up from germline, CDR1 is LGHNT and CDR2 is FRNRAP. This CDR3 is CASGRDLAGGTDTQYF. The CDR3 DNA sequence: TGTGCTAGTGGTAGAGATCTAGCGGGGGGCACAGATACGCAGTATTTT.

V is TRBV7-9 and J is TRBJ2-7; 8 nucleotides match TRBD1. This CDR3 has 14 residues. V was clipped by 1 base and J by 6 bases; unmatched bases: 5. Germline CDR1 is SEHNR and CDR2 is FQNEAQ (reference sequence). CDR3 in DNA: TGTGCCAGCAGCTTAGGGACAGGGTGGGGCGAGCAGTACTTC. It translates to CASSLGTGWGEQYF. Looking up the rest from reference TRBV7-9 and TRBJ2-7 gives the full variable domain: DTGVSQNPRHKITKRGQNVTFRCDPISEHNRLYWYRQTLGQGPEFLTYFQNEAQLEKSRLLSDRFSAERPKGSFSTLEIQRTEQGDSAMYLCASSLGTGWGEQYFGPGTRLTVT.

The chain employs TRBV11-2 and TRBJ1-1, with unresolved D. V was cut by 5 bases and J by 1 base, with 11 bases left in between. The CDR3 is 14 amino acids. CDR1 is SGHAT, CDR2 FQNNGV, per germline. The CDR3 loop is CASSTRVANTEAFF. The CDR3 nucleotides read TGTGCCAGCAGCACGAGGGTGGCGAACACTGAAGCTTTCTTT. Filled out from reference TRBV11-2 and TRBJ1-1, the complete variable domain reads EAGVAQSPRYKIIEKRQSVAFWCNPISGHATLYWYQQILGQGPKLLIQFQNNGVVDDSQLPKDRFSAERLKGVDSTLKIQPAKLEDSAVYLCASSTRVANTEAFFGQGTRLTVV.

This sequence joins TRBV7-3 and TRBJ2-7; no reliable D call. Trimming took off 4 bases at V and 6 bases at J, with 13 bases between the two ends. CDR1 SGHTA and CDR2 FQGTGA come from the germline V gene. CDR3 size: 13 residues. CDR3 loop: CASSSNTMSEQYF. CDR3 in DNA: TGTGCCAGCAGCTCCAACACAATGTCCGAGCAGTACTTC.

Points on this clone: A read error may account for a junction end that differs from germline. This chain uses TRBV7-3 with TRBJ2-7; TRBD1 matches at 8 bases. The CDR3 totals 16 residues. The germline V gene has CDR1 SGHTA and CDR2 FQGTGA. The DNA for the CDR3 is TGTTCCAGCACCGCCCCGGGCGACAGGGGAGACTACGAGCAGTACTTC. As protein: CSSTAPGDRGDYEQYF.

The chain joins TRBV5-4 to TRBJ2-7; 10 positions agree with TRBD2. The junction had 5 bases not matched to a gene; V was cut back by 0 bases and J by 2 bases. Germline V gene sequence: CDR1 SGHNT, CDR2 YYREEE (reference sequence). The CDR3 runs 16 residues. In nucleotides, the CDR3 is TGTGCCAGCAGCTTGGTCCCTAGCGGGGGCACCTACGAGCAGTACTTC. It encodes CASSLVPSGGTYEQYF.

The rearrangement links TRBV7-9 to TRBJ1-6; D is perhaps TRBD1 (6 bases). Germline loops: CDR1 SEHNR, CDR2 FQNEAQ (reference sequence). The CDR3 has 15 amino acids. Trimming shortened V by 4 bases and J by 7 bases, and 14 bases separated the two germline ends. CDR3 protein: CASSSRGQLNSPLHF. Written as DNA, the CDR3 is TGTGCCAGCAGCTCAAGAGGACAGCTGAATTCACCCCTCCACTTT.

This clone was counted once. V usage is TRBV11-1 and J usage is TRBJ2-1; maybe TRBD2 (5 bases). This CDR3 comprises 15 residues. Trimming pared 2 bases from V and 6 bases from J, leaving 14 bases between. From germline, CDR1 is SGHAT and CDR2 FQDESV (reference sequence). CDR3 in DNA: TGTGCCAGCAGCTTACTGACGTCCCGGGGCAATGAGCAGTTCTTC. Translating gives CASSLLTSRGNEQFF.

The V call is TRBV29-1, the J call TRBJ2-7; possible D gene TRBD1, 6 bases. From germline, CDR1 is SQVTM and CDR2 ANQGSEA. With 4 bases removed from V and 3 bases from J, the gap between germline ends came to 10 bases. This CDR3 has 12 amino acids. The CDR3 bases are TGCAGCGTTGGCGCAGGGGTCTACGAGCAGTACTTC. This sequence encodes CSVGAGVYEQYF.

A few counts support this clone. The CDR3 DNA sequence: TGTGCCACCTCGGGACAGGGCTCCTACAATGAGCAGTTCTTC. It yields the protein CATSGQGSYNEQFF. This rearrangement joins TRBV27 to TRBJ2-1; 9 nucleotides match TRBD1. J lost 0 bases, V lost 10 bases, and 4 bases had no gene match. The CDR3 sequence is 14 residues long. Germline assignment: CDR1 MNHEY and CDR2 SMNVEV (reference sequence).

As to this clone: Mismatch with germline at one junction end may stem from a read error. The CDR3 loop is CASRKRDSSRNTIYF. Written as DNA, the CDR3 is TGTGCCAGCAGGAAGCGAGACAGCTCTCGAAACACCATATATTTT. The V and J genes are TRBV6-5 and TRBJ1-3; possibly TRBD1 for D (5 bases). The CDR3 has 15 amino acids. Germline assignment: CDR1 MNHEY and CDR2 SVGAGI.

The CDR3 DNA follows: TGCGCCAGCAACACAGGGGCGTTGGATTCACCCCTCCACTTT. Translated, it gives CASNTGALDSPLHF. This rearrangement joins TRBV5-1 to TRBJ1-6; TRBD1 aligns across 7 bases. Germline V gives CDR1 SGHRS, CDR2 YFSETQ. CDR3 size: 14 residues. Trimming took 6 bases from V and 8 from J; bases not matched to a gene: 8.